This T cell receptor (beta chain) was identified during a study of T cells in Graves' hyperthyroidism and ophthalmopathy. There were TCR beta CDR3 regions amplified from RNA transcripts. A first-round RT-PCR of the TCR CDR3 used the HTBI primer set. TCRdb re-called the multiplex PCR reads with MiXCR, one entry per CDR3 protein. The data contain around 350,000 distinct CDR3 sequences, 15% to 20% of them singletons. Per the germline V gene, CDR1 is SNHLY and CDR2 is FYNNEI. This CDR3 spans 12 amino acids. V lost 8 bases, J lost 3 bases, and 8 bases lay in between. A few counts support this clonotype. This TCR derives from a woman in her 30s with Graves' hyperthyroidism that later progressed to Graves' ophthalmopathy. V usage is TRBV2 and J usage is TRBJ1-5; D is unresolved. The sample consisted of blood. CDR3 sequence (DNA): TGTGCCAGCCGTCGAATCAATCAGCCCCAGCATTTT. This encodes CASRRINQPQHF. Combining the CDR3 with reference TRBV2 and TRBJ1-5 gives the whole variable domain EPEVTQTPSHQVTQMGQEVILRCVPISNHLYFYWYRQILGQKVEFLVSFYNNEISEKSEIFDDQFSVERPDGSNFTLKIRSTKLEDSAMYFCASRRINQPQHFGDGTRLSIL.